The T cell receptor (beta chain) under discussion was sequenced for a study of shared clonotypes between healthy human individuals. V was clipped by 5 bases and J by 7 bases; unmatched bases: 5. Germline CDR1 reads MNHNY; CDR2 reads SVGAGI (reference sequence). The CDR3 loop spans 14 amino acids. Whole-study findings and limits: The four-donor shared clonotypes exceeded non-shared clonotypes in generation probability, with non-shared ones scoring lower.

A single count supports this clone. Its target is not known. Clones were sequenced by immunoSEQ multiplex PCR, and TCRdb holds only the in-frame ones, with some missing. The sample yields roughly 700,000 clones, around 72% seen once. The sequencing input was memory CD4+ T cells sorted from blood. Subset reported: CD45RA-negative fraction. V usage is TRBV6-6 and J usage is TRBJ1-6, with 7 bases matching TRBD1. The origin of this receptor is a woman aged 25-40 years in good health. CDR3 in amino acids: CASSLDRVNSPLHF. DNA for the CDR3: TGTGCCAGCAGTCTCGACAGGGTCAATTCACCCCTCCACTTT.